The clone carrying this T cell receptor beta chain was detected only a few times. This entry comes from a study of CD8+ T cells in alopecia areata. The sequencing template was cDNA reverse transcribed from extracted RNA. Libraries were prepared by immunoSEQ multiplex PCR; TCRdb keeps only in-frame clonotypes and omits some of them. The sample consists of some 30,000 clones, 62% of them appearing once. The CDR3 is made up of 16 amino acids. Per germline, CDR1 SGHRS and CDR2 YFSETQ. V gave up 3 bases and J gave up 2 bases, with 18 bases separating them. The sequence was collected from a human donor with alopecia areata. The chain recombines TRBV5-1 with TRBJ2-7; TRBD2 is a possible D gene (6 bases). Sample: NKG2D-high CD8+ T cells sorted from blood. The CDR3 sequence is CASSSGLGRIAYEQYF. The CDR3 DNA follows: TGCGCCAGCAGCTCGGGCCTCGGGAGAATAGCCTACGAGCAGTACTTC.